This T cell receptor beta chain comes out of a study of vaccination effects on CD4 cells after COVID-19. This table comes from immunoSEQ multiplex PCR, and its TCRdb copy is limited to in-frame clones, with some not included. The sample holds around 50,000 clones, around three quarters seen once. Isolation of CD4+ T cells took place after less than 12 days of culture. Between March and December 2020, the person had a SARS-CoV-2 infection that PCR confirmed. Vaccination of participants consisted of two doses of either the BNT162b2 or mRNA-1273 vaccine. The ends were cut back, 7 bases at V and 7 bases at J, with 16 bases in the middle. CDR3 length: 13 amino acids. The germline CDR1 and CDR2 sequences are MNHEY and SVGAGI. Study-wide points: Convalescent patients were scarce in the study, and it lacked early post-infection timepoints.

This clone has only one observation. Its antigen is unknown. This sequence joins TRBV6-5 and TRBJ1-1; tentative D call: TRBD1 (5 bases). Sequencing was performed on CD4+ T cells from PBMCs cultured without peptide, taken after COVID-19 vaccination. This TCR was sampled from a human donor who had a prior SARS-CoV-2 infection. The DNA of the CDR3 is TGTGCCAGCAACGGGGCAAAAAGATATGAAGCTTTCTTT. Its protein is CASNGAKRYEAFF.